Reported below is one T cell receptor beta chain. Its antigen remains unidentified. No qualities accompany the bases; no much larger clone lies one base away. The data were obtained in a study of tumor-infiltrating lymphocytes in localized non-small cell lung cancer (dated by TCRdb to the early 2020s). Some background on the complete study: The cohort included patients whose samples were collected after neoadjuvant chemotherapy, as well as both smokers and never-smokers and several histologies. Resected tumor tissue and uninvolved lung tissue described as non-adjacent to the tumor were contributed by each patient, with both tissues obtained from the same patient. Alongside flow cytometry, multiplex immunofluorescence, RNA-seq, exome sequencing and proteomics, TCR sequencing was applied to the same patients as one of several integrated assays. In total, the ICON cohort consisted of more than 120 surgical patients with localized non-small cell lung cancer who had their tumors resected. For approximately 50 patients, immunoSEQ T-cell fraction was compared between paired tumor and uninvolved lung. General conclusions and limits of the study: TCRbeta sequencing supported higher T cell infiltration in tumors than in uninvolved lung tissue, consistent with immunofluorescence CD3 counts. No difference in TCR-derived T-cell fraction was observed between the flow cytometry-defined immunotypes IM1 (good prognosis) and IM2 (poor prognosis). Since assay coverage differed from patient to patient depending on how much tissue was available, TCR sequencing was done for only a subset of the cohort. Because different assays used different pieces of the same tissue, intratumor heterogeneity could not be separated from technical variation. Recurrence-free survival showed no association with tumor T-cell fraction from TCR sequencing (p = 0.61).

The T-cell fraction in tumor and uninvolved lung tissue was provided by TCR sequencing with the immunoSEQ assay. Turning to the authors' computational methods: In the survival analysis, patients were divided into a high T-cell fraction group (upper tertile) and a low T-cell fraction group (lower two tertiles), and the two groups were compared using a log-rank test. A signed-rank test was used to test paired tumor versus uninvolved lung differences in T-cell fraction. TCRdb holds this immuneACCESS table with in-frame rearrangements only. Some clones are missing; in checked studies, unresolved V genes explain under half, and the rest has no known cause. V, J and clone size are taken as reported in that table, and D and trimming were inferred from the DNA itself. The sample has about 22,000 clones on record, about 80% of them singletons. 3.4% of the sample belongs to the ten largest clones. CDR1 KGHSH and CDR2 LQKENI are derived from the germline V gene. V is shortened by 2 bases, J by 7 bases, and the region joining them spans 21 bases. From the cysteine up to the phenylalanine, the CDR3 has a length of 16 residues. The kept DNA is CDR3 alone, 48 bases in frame from the first base.

Patient enrollment in ICON started in the first half of 2016, and the final patient was enrolled in late 2018. A subcohort of under 90 patients provided fresh tumor and matched uninvolved tissue for in-depth immune analyses, with TCR sequencing among those analyses. No cell sorting was done, and TCR sequencing was instead run on DNA isolated from bulk tissue. This TCR derives from a human donor with non-small cell lung cancer. The chain uses TRBV18 and TRBJ2-7, with no D gene named confidently. Specimen: lung tumor tissue. DNA sequence: TGTGCCAGCTCACCAACCGAAGGACGCACCCTGGGGGAGCAGTACTTC. It translates as CASSPTEGRTLGEQYF.